These 16 T cell receptor beta chains came from one sample sequenced in a study of T cells in Graves' hyperthyroidism and ophthalmopathy. The investigators amplified TCR beta CDR3 regions from RNA transcripts. HTBI primers were the set used in a first-round RT-PCR of the TCR CDR3. TCRdb reprocessed the multiplex PCR reads via MiXCR and lists one record per CDR3 protein. The data hold fewer than 650,000 distinct CDR3 sequences, with 11% to 15% observed a single time. The sequencing sample was made of blood. These receptors were obtained from a woman in her late teens or twenties with Graves' ophthalmopathy.

This clonotype was counted many times. The rearrangement links TRBV28 to TRBJ1-1, with 9 bases identical to TRBD1. The CDR3 has 16 residues. V gave up 5 bases and J gave up 4 bases; unmatched junction bases: 11. Germline lookup yields CDR1 MDHEN and CDR2 SYDVKM. Written as DNA, the CDR3 is TGTGCCAGCAGTACGCCGGGACAGGGAGGGGGCACTGAAGCTTTCTTT. It specifies CASSTPGQGGGTEAFF. The full variable domain, in which reference TRBV28 and TRBJ1-1 provide the parts outside the CDR3, is DVKVTQSSRYLVKRTGEKVFLECVQDMDHENMFWYRQDPGLGLRLIYFSYDVKMKEKGDIPEGYSVSREKKERFSLILESASTNQTSMYLCASSTPGQGGGTEAFFGQGTRLTVV.

This CDR3 reads CASSIAGGAYNSPLHF. Here the CDR3 DNA reads TGTGCCAGTAGTATAGCAGGGGGAGCCTATAATTCACCCCTCCACTTT. The chain joins TRBV19 to TRBJ1-6; 7 nucleotides line up with TRBD1. This CDR3 is 16 amino acids long. The trim removed 1 base at V and 2 bases at J, leaving 2 bases unmatched. CDR1 and CDR2 from the germline V gene are LNHDA and SQIVND (reference sequence).

This clonotype has ten or more counts. The J gene is TRBJ2-2, the V gene TRBV27; TRBD1 is a possible D gene (6 bases). Germline loops: CDR1 MNHEY, CDR2 SMNVEV (reference sequence). The CDR3 extends over 16 amino acids. Trimming removed 1 base at V and 1 base at J, with 10 bases between. The CDR3 is CASSLWGRLNTGELFF. The CDR3 DNA sequence: TGTGCCAGCAGTTTATGGGGGCGTCTGAACACCGGGGAGCTGTTTTTT.

The rearrangement links TRBV20-1 to TRBJ1-1, with 7 bases lining up with TRBD1. V trimming: 6 bases; J trimming: 7 bases; junction bases outside the gene matches: 8. The CDR3 loop spans 12 amino acids. The germline gives CDR1 DFQATT, CDR2 SNEGSKA (reference sequence). CDR3 amino acids: CSARTGLYEAFF. The CDR3, as DNA: TGCAGTGCGCGGACAGGACTGTATGAAGCTTTCTTT.

This rearrangement joins TRBV3-1 to TRBJ2-5; D is tentatively TRBD1 or TRBD2 (5 bases each). Germline V gene data show CDR1 as LGHDT and CDR2 as YNNKEL (reference sequence). The CDR3 length is 15 residues. Between the trimmed V and J ends, which lost 2 bases and 1 base, there was a span of 11 bases. Here the CDR3 DNA reads TGTGCCAGCAGCCAAATACCGGGGCCCCAAGAGACCCAGTACTTC. Translated: CASSQIPGPQETQYF.

This clonotype came up a few times. This chain connects TRBV4-1 to TRBJ1-3; D not certain. From germline, CDR1 is MGHRA and CDR2 YSYEKL. The ends were cut back, 0 bases at V and 4 bases at J, with 1 base in the middle. The CDR3 has 12 residues. CDR3 in DNA: TGCGCCAGCAGCCAAGACGGAAACACCATATATTTT. Amino acid sequence: CASSQDGNTIYF.

Many counts were recorded for this clonotype. The gene calls are TRBV2 and TRBJ2-3; D might be TRBD2 (5 bases). V lost 3 bases and J 4 bases, leaving 11 bases between the germline ends. The CDR3 covers 14 residues. Per the germline V gene, CDR1 is SNHLY and CDR2 is FYNNEI. This CDR3 is CASSERVGADTQYF. CDR3 in DNA: TGTGCCAGCAGTGAGCGGGTCGGAGCAGATACGCAGTATTTT.

This clonotype was detected ten times or more. The V call is TRBV30, the J call TRBJ1-1, with TRBD1 as a possible D gene (6 bases). The CDR3 consists of 13 residues. Per the germline V gene, CDR1 is GTSNPN and CDR2 is SVGIG (reference sequence). V lost 0 bases to trimming and J lost 4 bases, with 9 bases between them. For the CDR3, the DNA is TGTGCCTGGAGTGTAGGGGGTTTCACTGAAGCTTTCTTT. Protein: CAWSVGGFTEAFF.

The table lists this clonotype with many counts. This chain's CDR3 is CSARDRGTGFNSPLHF. In nucleotides, the CDR3 is TGCAGTGCTAGAGATCGAGGGACAGGGTTTAATTCACCCCTCCACTTT. This sequence joins TRBV20-1 and TRBJ1-6, with 9 bases fitting TRBD1. The germline gives CDR1 DFQATT, CDR2 SNEGSKA (reference sequence). This CDR3 is built from 16 residues. V shed 0 bases and J 6 bases; nucleotides not matched to a gene: 6.

This clonotype was observed many times. This chain uses TRBV7-3 with TRBJ2-3; TRBD2 might be the D (6 bases). CDR1 and CDR2 (germline): SGHTA, FQGTGA. This CDR3 comprises 15 residues. V lost 7 bases and J 1 base, leaving 15 bases between the germline ends. CDR3 amino acids: CASNPYPGGTDTQYF. CDR3 bases: TGTGCCAGCAACCCATATCCGGGGGGCACAGATACGCAGTATTTT.

This clonotype was seen a few times. The chain has TRBV4-2 and TRBJ2-6; possible D gene TRBD1, 5 bases. Trimming pared 1 base from V and 4 bases from J, leaving 20 bases between. This CDR3 comprises 19 residues. Looked up from germline, CDR1 is LGHNA and CDR2 is YNFKEQ. The DNA for the CDR3 is TGTGCCAGCAGCCAAGGAGGAGTAGGGGCTCGGTCCGGGGCCAACGTCCTGACTTTC. Translation gives CASSQGGVGARSGANVLTF.

This clonotype was detected many times. The CDR3 DNA follows: TGTGCCAGCAGTTTAAGGACAGTCCTCAATCAGCCCCAGCATTTT. This translates into CASSLRTVLNQPQHF. The chain recombines TRBV28 with TRBJ1-5, with a weak D call TRBD1 (6 bases). The CDR3 extends over 15 amino acids. Trimming removed 2 bases at V and 3 bases at J, with 11 bases between. CDR1 is MDHEN, CDR2 SYDVKM, per germline. Variable domain in full (rest from reference TRBV28 and TRBJ1-5): DVKVTQSSRYLVKRTGEKVFLECVQDMDHENMFWYRQDPGLGLRLIYFSYDVKMKEKGDIPEGYSVSREKKERFSLILESASTNQTSMYLCASSLRTVLNQPQHFGDGTRLSIL.

This clonotype was seen ten or more times. The V gene is TRBV9, the J gene TRBJ2-1; no firm D call. The germline V gene encodes CDR1 SGDLS and CDR2 YYNGEE. The CDR3 runs 16 residues. V lost 0 bases, J lost 2 bases, and 12 bases lay in between. CDR3 sequence reads: CASSVDVTLTYNEQFF. The CDR3 DNA reads TGTGCCAGCAGCGTAGATGTCACCCTTACCTACAATGAGCAGTTCTTC.

This clonotype was observed a few times. The chain uses TRBV6-5 and TRBJ1-3; D is unclear. The CDR3 has 12 amino acids. CDR1 is MNHEY, CDR2 SVGAGI, per germline. V lost 2 bases and J 4 bases, leaving 3 bases between the germline ends. The CDR3, as DNA: TGTGCCAGCAGTTACGAGGGAAACACCATATATTTT. It specifies CASSYEGNTIYF.

This clonotype has just a few counts. The genes are TRBV6-1 and TRBJ2-2; D not resolved. Germline CDR1 is MNHNS and CDR2 is SASEGT. Trimming shortened V by 8 bases and J by 7 bases, and 14 bases separated the two germline ends. The CDR3 runs 13 residues. CDR3 sequence reads: CASSSLAIGELFF. Written as DNA, the CDR3 is TGTGCCAGCTCCTCCCTGGCTATCGGGGAGCTGTTTTTT.

A word on this clonotype: One base away lies a much larger clone, so this may be a sequencing read error. The J gene is TRBJ2-7, the V gene TRBV9, with D hard to call. The germline CDR1 and CDR2 sequences are SGDLS and YYNGEE. The CDR3 contains 13 residues. CDR3: CASSVDMGYERYF. The DNA of the CDR3 is TGTGCCAGCAGCGTAGATATGGGCTACGAGCGGTACTTC.